Each of the 4 T cell receptor beta chains below was sequenced from the same sample in a study of regulatory T cells in long-lasting Graves disease. As for time point: newly diagnosed GD, antithyroid drugs for less than 3 months. RNA isolated from PBMCs was used to make the TCR library. Arm-PCR of CDR3 regions and iRepertoire HTBI primers were used to build TCR beta libraries. TCRdb called the multiplex PCR reads again in MiXCR, with one record for every CDR3 protein. Of about 360,000 distinct CDR3 sequences in the sample, 15% to 20% are singletons; the top ten hold around 20%. In addition, the sample was reused for a study of T cells in Graves' hyperthyroidism and ophthalmopathy.

This sample comprised peripheral blood mononuclear cells (PBMCs), obtained at new diagnosis, from a patient treated with antithyroid drugs. The receptors were gathered from a woman between 18 and 30 years old with Graves disease.

The rearrangement joins TRBV5-8 to TRBJ1-3, with 7 bases fitting TRBD1. With 5 bases clipped from V and 0 bases from J, the junction kept 5 bases outside the gene matches. Germline lookup yields CDR1 SGHTS and CDR2 YDEGEE. The CDR3 is made up of 15 amino acids. CDR3 coding DNA: TGTGCCAGCAGTCAACAGGGGTACTCTGGAAACACCATATATTTT. Translated, it gives CASSQQGYSGNTIYF.

About this clonotype: The junction differs from germline at one of its ends, possibly a read error. The CDR3 region is CVSSEGGTGSYEQYF. The CDR3 nucleotides are TGTGTCAGCAGTGAAGGTGGGACAGGGTCCTACGAGCAGTACTTC. This chain joins TRBV6-1 and TRBJ2-7, with 9 bases aligning to TRBD1. The CDR3 is 15 residues long. The germline gives CDR1 MNHNS, CDR2 SASEGT.

This clonotype came up a few times. The chain combines TRBV29-1 with TRBJ2-1; a weak D match, TRBD2 (6 bases). This CDR3 has 11 residues. Per germline, CDR1 SQVTM and CDR2 ANQGSEA. With 5 bases removed from V and 12 bases from J, the gap between germline ends came to 14 bases. CDR3 coding DNA: TGCAGCGTTTTGGAGGGCACCGGGCAGTTCTTC. Amino acid sequence: CSVLEGTGQFF.

The rearrangement joins TRBV3-1 to TRBJ1-4; 9 bases match TRBD1. Germline V gene sequence: CDR1 LGHDT, CDR2 YNNKEL (reference sequence). Trimming at V came to 2 bases and at J to 7 bases, leaving 5 bases not matched to a gene. This CDR3 contains 15 residues. As DNA, the CDR3 is TGTGCCAGCAGCCAACGAGGGACAGGGAGTGAAAAACTGTTTTTT. This translates into CASSQRGTGSEKLFF.